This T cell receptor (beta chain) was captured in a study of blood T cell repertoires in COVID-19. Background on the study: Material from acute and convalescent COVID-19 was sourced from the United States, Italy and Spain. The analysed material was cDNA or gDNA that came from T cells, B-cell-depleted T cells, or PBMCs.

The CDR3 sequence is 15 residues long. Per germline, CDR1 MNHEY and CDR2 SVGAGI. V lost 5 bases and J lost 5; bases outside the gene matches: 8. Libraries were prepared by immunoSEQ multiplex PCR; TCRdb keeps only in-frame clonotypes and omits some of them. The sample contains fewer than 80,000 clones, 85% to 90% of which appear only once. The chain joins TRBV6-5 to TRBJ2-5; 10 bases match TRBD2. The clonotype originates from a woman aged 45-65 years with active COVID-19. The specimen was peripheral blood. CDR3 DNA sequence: TGTGCCAGCAGTATTCTAGCGGGAGCGTATGAGACCCAGTACTTC. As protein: CASSILAGAYETQYF.